This T cell receptor (beta chain) was obtained from a study of T cell responses to AZD1222 COVID-19 vaccine. Germline CDR1 is SQVTM and CDR2 is ANQGSEA. Trimming cost V 7 bases and J 1 base; bases outside gene matches: 13. The CDR3 consists of 16 residues. Study-wide results and limits: Only 5 or 6 individuals given AZD1222 were seropositive at baseline. There were vaccine-associated CD4 TCRs across spike, dominant at 160-218 and 743-854. Recipients of two AZD1222 doses showed rising Spike-specific TCR breadth and depth. Females outnumbered males among donors, who were mostly white British; clonal diversity was possibly underestimated.

This table comes from immunoSEQ multiplex PCR, and its TCRdb copy is limited to in-frame clones, with some not included. In the table there are tens of thousands of clones, over 75% of which are singletons. As regards this clone: The antigen is unknown.

This TCR derives from an adult in good health. The material was peripheral blood, obtained on day 0 of AZD1222 vaccination. The V call is TRBV29-1, the J call TRBJ2-1; TRBD2 aligns across 7 bases. The CDR3, as DNA: TGCAGCGGACGCGGGACTATAATCAGTTCCTACAATGAGCAGTTCTTC. Translated: CSGRGTIISSYNEQFF.